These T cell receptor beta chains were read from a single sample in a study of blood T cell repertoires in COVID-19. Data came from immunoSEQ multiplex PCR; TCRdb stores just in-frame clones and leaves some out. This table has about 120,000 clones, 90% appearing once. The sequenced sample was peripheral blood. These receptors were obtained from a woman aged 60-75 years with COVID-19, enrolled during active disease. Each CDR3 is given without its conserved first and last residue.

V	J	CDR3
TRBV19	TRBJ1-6	ASSQQGSSYNSPLH
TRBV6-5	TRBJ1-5	ASRPDRDSNQPQH
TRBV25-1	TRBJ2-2	ASSEEAGELF
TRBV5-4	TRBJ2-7	ASSPGGGRGPNEQY
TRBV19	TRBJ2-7	ASSIVAGIRGGEQY
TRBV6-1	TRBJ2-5	ASSDPQVFQETQY
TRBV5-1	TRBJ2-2	ASSSGASGNTGELF
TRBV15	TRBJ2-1	ATSRFTSGDNEQF
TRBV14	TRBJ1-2	ASSLAGGGYGYT
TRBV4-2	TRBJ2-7	ASSQDLGPGQGSYEQY
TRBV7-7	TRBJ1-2	ASSLARRGGYT
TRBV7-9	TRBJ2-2	ASSLAAANTGELF
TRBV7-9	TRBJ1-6	ASSLNSGNSPLH
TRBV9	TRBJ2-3	ASSRTTGSPTQY
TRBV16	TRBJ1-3	ASSHPGQGAGNTIY
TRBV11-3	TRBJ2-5	ASSLGLAGGSGAETQY
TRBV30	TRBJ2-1	AWTSGGYNEQF
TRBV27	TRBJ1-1	ASSFSVRGSTEAF
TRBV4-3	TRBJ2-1	ASSQAASGEIESSYNEQF
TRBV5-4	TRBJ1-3	ASSLGQGAGNTIY
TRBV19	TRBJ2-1	ASQAGTGGSPQF
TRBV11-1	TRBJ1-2	ASSSPGDWTNYGYT
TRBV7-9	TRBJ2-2	ASSEETGVGELF
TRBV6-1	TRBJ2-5	ASSSVRGVQETQY
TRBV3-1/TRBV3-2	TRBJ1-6	ASSLSTGVNSPLH
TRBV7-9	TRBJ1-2	ASSLGGKGYT
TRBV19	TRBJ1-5	ASSVDRDQPQH
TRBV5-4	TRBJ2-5	ASASGVETQY
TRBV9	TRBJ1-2	ASSAGTGVGYT
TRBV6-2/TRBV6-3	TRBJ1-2	ASSFRGALGGYT
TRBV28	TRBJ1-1	ASRHNRATEAF
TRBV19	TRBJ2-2	ASALPGGGNTGELF
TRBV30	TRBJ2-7	AWRDTRRSYEQY
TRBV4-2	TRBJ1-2	ASSPEVKGGLNYGYT
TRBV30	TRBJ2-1	AWDRDRGNNEQF
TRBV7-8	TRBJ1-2	ASSLSGQLTKGYT
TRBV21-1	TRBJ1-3	ASSFDRGGGNTIY
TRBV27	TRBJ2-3	ASSRSSGTASTDTQY
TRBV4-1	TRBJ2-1	ASSQGAQLAGAIYNEQF
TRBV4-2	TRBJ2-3	ASSQGLGQGTSDTQY
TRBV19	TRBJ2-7	ASSTTGGGYEQY
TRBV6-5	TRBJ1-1	ASRLFTGNTEAF
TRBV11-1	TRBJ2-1	ASSTRQGAYNEQF